This T cell receptor beta chain was recorded in a study of T cells after yellow fever vaccination. General study results and limits: The study noted that FACS-sorted repertoires could contain abundant clonotypes contaminating from the bulk population. Subsequent to the booster, the majority of primary-vaccination clones reappeared (around 95% CD4, around 90% CD8). The secondary T-cell response peaked on day 5, not day 15, but was weaker.

The length of the CDR3 is 13 residues. CDR1 LNHDA and CDR2 SQIVND come from the germline V gene (reference sequence). This clonotype has just a few counts. 5'RACE template switching generated TCR cDNA, adding a universal primer site and UMIs. One entry per CDR3 protein results from TCRdb running MiXCR on the 5' RACE reads. Of around 53,000 distinct CDR3 sequences detected, 6% to 8.5% appear once; the ten largest clones hold approximately 24%. This TCR was recovered from a man aged 18-30 years who received the YFV17D yellow fever vaccine. The chain uses TRBV19 and TRBJ1-1; the D is unclear. Sample: CD8+ T cells not binding an NS4B(214-222) dextramer, sorted from PBMCs, taken 45 days after the first yellow fever vaccination. The CDR3 DNA reads as TGTGGCTCTACCTTCCGGTTGAACACTGAAGCTTTCTTT. Its protein is CGSTFRLNTEAFF.